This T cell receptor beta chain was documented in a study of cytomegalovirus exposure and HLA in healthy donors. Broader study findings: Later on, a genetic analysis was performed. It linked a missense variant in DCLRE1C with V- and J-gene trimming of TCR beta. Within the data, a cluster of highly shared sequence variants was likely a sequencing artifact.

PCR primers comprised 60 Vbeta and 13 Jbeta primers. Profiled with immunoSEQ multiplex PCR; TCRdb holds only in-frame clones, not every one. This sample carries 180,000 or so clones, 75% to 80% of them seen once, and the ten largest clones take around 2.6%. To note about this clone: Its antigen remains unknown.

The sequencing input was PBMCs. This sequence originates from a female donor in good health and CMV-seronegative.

The CDR3 protein is CASSLDWGQGNNEQFF. The CDR3 DNA reads as TGTGCCAGCAGCTTAGATTGGGGACAGGGGAATAATGAGCAGTTCTTC. This sequence joins TRBV7-9 and TRBJ2-1, with TRBD1 matching over 10 bases. This CDR3 has 16 residues. Germline CDR1 is SEHNR and CDR2 is FQNEAQ (reference sequence). V was pared by 1 base and J by 7 bases, with 7 bases of the junction left unmatched.